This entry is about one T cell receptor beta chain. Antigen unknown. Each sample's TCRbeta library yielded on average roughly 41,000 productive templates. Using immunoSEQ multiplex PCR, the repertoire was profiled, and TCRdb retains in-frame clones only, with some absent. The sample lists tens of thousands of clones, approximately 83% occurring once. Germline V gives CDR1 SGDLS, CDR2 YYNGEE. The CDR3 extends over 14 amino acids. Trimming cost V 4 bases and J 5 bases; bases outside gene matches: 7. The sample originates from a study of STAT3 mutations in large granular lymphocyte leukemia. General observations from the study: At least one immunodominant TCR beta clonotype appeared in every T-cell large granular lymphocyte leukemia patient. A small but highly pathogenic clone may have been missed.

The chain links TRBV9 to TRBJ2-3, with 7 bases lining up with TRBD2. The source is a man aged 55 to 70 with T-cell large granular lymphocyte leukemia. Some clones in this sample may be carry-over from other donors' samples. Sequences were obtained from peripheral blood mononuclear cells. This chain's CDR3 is CASSPGLTVDTQYF. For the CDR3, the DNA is TGTGCCAGCAGCCCGGGACTAACCGTAGATACGCAGTATTTT.